This T cell receptor (beta chain) was profiled in a study of T cell changes during pregnancy in multiple sclerosis (dated by TCRdb to about 2019). Broadly, across the study: The study examined how the T cell repertoire changed over the course of pregnancy in women with multiple sclerosis.

The library was obtained by the immunoSEQ multiplex PCR assay. In TCRdb, the immuneACCESS table is reduced to in-frame sequences with V and J assigned. These tables do not hold every clone; where another copy was compared, an unresolved V gene accounts for under half, and the others remain unexplained. The sample profile shows tens of thousands of clones; 93% of them were found once. Roughly 2.5% of the sample lies in the top ten. On this clone: Its antigen is still unknown. No clone much larger than this one lies a single base away; base qualities are absent.

The input for sequencing was CD8+ T cells from peripheral blood mononuclear cells, taken in the third trimester of pregnancy. The origin of this receptor is a female donor with multiple sclerosis, enrolled in a pregnancy study.

Here is the DNA: TGTGCCAGTAGTATCGGCGGCGGGAGGTCCGAGCAGTACTTC. This yields the protein CASSIGGGRSEQYF. The V and J segments used are TRBV19 and TRBJ2-7; TRBD2 matches 8 bases in the middle. The CDR1 and CDR2 encoded by the germline V gene (reference sequence) are LNHDA and SQIVND. The CDR3 spans 14 residues, from the cysteine through the phenylalanine. Of all the DNA, just the CDR3 is kept, 42 bases in frame from base 1. Trimming accounts for 3 bases at V and 6 bases at J, while the number of junction bases matched to no gene is 7.